These T cell receptor beta chains were read from a single sample in a study of T-cell reconstitution after alpha-beta-depleted transplantation in children. Using its own MiXCR run on the PCR reads, TCRdb lists one record per CDR3 protein. The sample holds around 480,000 distinct CDR3 sequences; 30% to 35% are singletons and the top ten take about 2.3%. Sequencing was performed on PBMCs from the stem cell graft donor, taken from the stem cell graft. These TCRs come from a human donor who donated a stem cell graft to a child with aplastic anemia. CDR3s include the opening cysteine and the closing phenylalanine or tryptophan. The D gene is left open where the match is weak. For some rows the clone size is stated as once, few or many, or as a class when expanded; others skip it.

j_call v_call clone_size d_call cdr3_nt cdr3_aa
TRBJ1-1 TRBV10-3 few TRBD1 TGTGCCAGCAGGGACAGAACCGACACTGAAGCTTTCTTT CASRDRTDTEAFF
TRBJ2-3 TRBV7-2 NA TRBD2 TGTGCCAGCAGCTTAATAGGACTAGCGGGCACAGATACGCAGTATTTT CASSLIGLAGTDTQYF
TRBJ2-7 TRBV7-9 NA TRBD1 TGTGCCAGCAGCTTACCGGGACAGGGAATTTCCTACGAGCAGTACTTC CASSLPGQGISYEQYF
TRBJ1-3 TRBV5-1 few NA TGCGCCAGCAGCTCGCAGATCTCTGGAAACACCATATATTTT CASSSQISGNTIYF
TRBJ2-1 TRBV6-2/TRBV6-3 NA NA TGTGCCAGCAGTCTCCTAGGGCTGGAGTTCTTC CASSLLGLEFF
TRBJ2-3 TRBV20-1 NA TRBD2 TGCAGTGCCGGGAGACTAGCGGGAACCCGCACAGATACGCAGTATTTT CSAGRLAGTRTDTQYF
TRBJ1-2 TRBV6-5 NA NA TGTGCCAGCAGTTACTCTAAATGGGGGTATGGCTACACCTTC CASSYSKWGYGYTF
TRBJ2-3 TRBV4-2 few NA TGTGCCAGCAGCCGAACCAAGCCCACAGATACGCAGTATTTT CASSRTKPTDTQYF
TRBJ2-5 TRBV12-2 few NA TGTGCAAGTCGCCCATTTCCCGGGCACACACAAGAGACCCAGTACTTC CASRPFPGHTQETQYF
TRBJ2-3 TRBV7-9 NA TRBD2 TGTGCCAGCAGAGGACTAGCGGAGTTCACAGATACGCAGTATTTT CASRGLAEFTDTQYF
TRBJ1-2 TRBV15 NA TRBD1 TGTGCCACCAGCAGTGACCCGGACAGGGCCTATGGCTACACCTTC CATSSDPDRAYGYTF
TRBJ2-1 TRBV6-1 NA TRBD2 TGTGCCAGCAGGAAGCGGGAACCCTACAATGAGCAGTTCTTC CASRKREPYNEQFF
TRBJ1-2 TRBV20-1 few NA TGCAGTGCTAATCTAGAAGTAAACTATGGCTACACCTTC CSANLEVNYGYTF
TRBJ2-5 TRBV5-1 few NA TGCGCCAGCAGCTTGGGACCGGGGGCTAACCAAGAGACCCAGTACTTC CASSLGPGANQETQYF
TRBJ2-7 TRBV7-2 few NA TGTGCCAGCAGCTTAGCTACCTCGGGCTACGAGCAGTACTTC CASSLATSGYEQYF
TRBJ1-2 TRBV6-1 few NA TGTGCCAGCAGTGGACTAACAGGTTCCTACCTCTATGGCTACACCTTC CASSGLTGSYLYGYTF
TRBJ2-2 TRBV4-1 few NA TGCGCCAGCAGCCACACCGGGACGGCAGCGAACACCGGGGAGCTGTTTTTT CASSHTGTAANTGELFF
TRBJ2-1 TRBV10-3 NA TRBD2 TGTGCCATCAGTGAGTCGGAACTAGCGCGCGAGCAGTTCTTC CAISESELAREQFF
TRBJ2-1 TRBV12-3/TRBV12-4 NA TRBD1 TGTGCCAGCAGTTGGGGACAGGGAGCCTACAATGAGCAGTTCTTC CASSWGQGAYNEQFF
TRBJ2-1 TRBV7-2 NA NA TGTGCCTGCGGGGCTAGGCGAGGGAATGAGCAGTTCTTC CACGARRGNEQFF
TRBJ2-7 TRBV20-1 few TRBD2 TGCAGTGCTAGTGGTGCGGGAGGGAGCTCCTACGAGCAGTACTTC CSASGAGGSSYEQYF
TRBJ2-1 TRBV6-2/TRBV6-3 NA TRBD2 TGTGCCAGCAGTTACCTAGCGGGCGCTTACAATGAGCAGTTCTTC CASSYLAGAYNEQFF
TRBJ1-1 TRBV20-1 NA NA TGCAGTGCTAGAATCGAACCGCGCCGCACGCGGACTGAAGCTTTCTTT CSARIEPRRTRTEAFF
TRBJ1-6 TRBV28 NA NA TGTGCCAGCAGGCCGGGAGGGAGCTCCTATAATTCACCCCTCCACTTT CASRPGGSSYNSPLHF
TRBJ2-7 TRBV7-9 NA TRBD2 TGTGCCAGCAGCGCCCGACTAGCGGGACCCTACGAGCAGTACTTC CASSARLAGPYEQYF
TRBJ1-1 TRBV11-2 NA NA TGTGCCAGCAGCTTAAATCGGCAGCAGAGTACTAACACTGAAGCTTTCTTT CASSLNRQQSTNTEAFF
TRBJ2-1 TRBV5-1 NA TRBD2 TGCGCCAGCAGCCCTGGTTCTAGCGGCTCCTACAATGAGCAGTTCTTC CASSPGSSGSYNEQFF
TRBJ2-2 TRBV10-3 NA TRBD2 TGTGCCATCAGTGACCCTAGCGGGAAAGGAAACGGGGAGCTGTTTTTT CAISDPSGKGNGELFF
TRBJ1-1 TRBV11-3 NA NA TGTGCCAGCAGCACCTACAGTTCCACTGAAGCTTTCTTT CASSTYSSTEAFF
TRBJ2-3 TRBV29-1 NA NA TGCAGCGTAGCCCCCTATATAGCGGAGGAACGGGATACGCAGTATTTT CSVAPYIAEERDTQYF
TRBJ2-4 TRBV11-2 once NA TGTGCCAGCAGCTTAGATCTAGTGGATCCGTCCCTTTTACTGGCCAAAAACATTCAGTACTTC CASSLDLVDPSLLLAKNIQYF
TRBJ1-2 TRBV4-1 NA NA TGCGCCAGCAGCCAAGAGGTAACAGCCAGTAACTATGGCTACACCTTC CASSQEVTASNYGYTF
TRBJ2-7 TRBV7-2 NA NA TGTGCCAGCAGCTTAAGGCCAGATCTAACCTACGAGCAGTACTTC CASSLRPDLTYEQYF
TRBJ1-5 TRBV20-1 NA NA TGCAGTGCCCCGGACGTCGGGACCAATCAGCCCCAGCATTTT CSAPDVGTNQPQHF
TRBJ2-1 TRBV18 NA NA TGTGCCAGCTCACCGCCCCTCGTATGGACGGGACATCGCAATGAGCAGTTCTTC CASSPPLVWTGHRNEQFF
TRBJ2-7 TRBV9 NA TRBD1 TGTGCCAGCAGCGTAGAAGGGACAGTCTCCTACGAGCAGTACTTC CASSVEGTVSYEQYF
TRBJ2-1 TRBV25-1 NA TRBD2 TGTGCCAGCAGTGTTTGGACTAGCGGGCCCGCAGGCGAGCAGTTCTTC CASSVWTSGPAGEQFF
TRBJ2-2 TRBV5-6 NA TRBD2 TGTGCCAGCAGCGGGGACCTACTACCGGGAGGCCGCTGGGGCACCGGGGAGCTGTTTTTT CASSGDLLPGGRWGTGELFF
TRBJ1-5 TRBV4-2 NA NA TGTGCCAGCAGCCAAGAGACGGGACAGCCCCAGCATTTT CASSQETGQPQHF
TRBJ2-3 TRBV24-1 NA NA TGTGCCACCAGTGATTTGCAAACGGGCCGGGATACGCAGTATTTT CATSDLQTGRDTQYF
TRBJ2-7 TRBV12-3/TRBV12-4 NA NA TGTGCCAGCAGTTTTAGGGACACCCGCTACGAGCAGTACTTC CASSFRDTRYEQYF